A single sample is the source of the 5 T cell receptor beta chains below, sequenced in a study. Using its own MiXCR run on the 5' RACE reads, TCRdb lists one record per CDR3 protein. The table shows about 43,000 distinct CDR3 sequences, with about 29% occurring only once. The specimen was memory CD4+ T cells sorted from a lymph node. Subset of the sample: memory CD4+ T cells, CD4+CD45RO+CD25-. The receptors originated from a female donor with breast cancer.

The V call is TRBV10-3, the J call TRBJ2-1; D perhaps matches TRBD1 (6 bases). The V gene lost 2 bases and the J gene lost 5 bases, with 13 bases spanning the gap. The germline V gene encodes CDR1 ENHRY and CDR2 SYGVKD. The length of the CDR3 is 15 residues. The CDR3 sequence: CAISEPGESDNEQFF. CDR3 in DNA: TGTGCCATCAGTGAGCCAGGGGAGTCGGACAATGAGCAGTTCTTC.

The CDR3 spells CASSFAWTSGRSYEQYF. The CDR3 coding sequence is TGCGCCAGCAGCTTTGCTTGGACTAGCGGGAGGAGTTACGAGCAGTACTTC. This chain links TRBV5-1 with TRBJ2-7, with TRBD2 matching over 14 bases. After removal of 2 bases from V and 4 bases from J, the junction contained 8 bases not matched to a gene. This CDR3 spans 17 amino acids. The germline CDR1 and CDR2 sequences are SGHRS and YFSETQ.

The chain has TRBV7-3 and TRBJ1-6; perhaps TRBD1 as D (5 bases). The CDR3 runs to 15 residues. CDR1 and CDR2 from the germline V gene are SGHTA and FQGTGA. The ends were cut back, 2 bases at V and 8 bases at J, with 13 bases in the middle. The CDR3 reads CASSLDRGPYSPLHF. For the CDR3, the DNA is TGTGCCAGCAGCTTAGATAGGGGCCCATATTCACCCCTCCACTTT.

This clonotype was observed a single time. Likely a read error: the CDR3 ends without its conserved phenylalanine or tryptophan. V is TRBV6-6 and J is TRBJ1-1; 7 bases are shared with TRBD1. Germline CDR1 is MNHNY and CDR2 is SVGAGI (reference sequence). V shed 2 bases and J 0 bases; nucleotides not matched to a gene: 12. The CDR3 runs 18 residues. The CDR3, as DNA: TGTGCCAGCAGTTACCTCCAGGGGGGGAAGACAATGAACACTGAAGCTTTCTTA. The encoded protein is CASSYLQGGKTMNTEAFL.

This sequence joins TRBV20-1 and TRBJ1-5; D call uncertain. Trimming cost V 5 bases and J 5 bases, with 16 bases left between them. Germline CDR1 is DFQATT and CDR2 is SNEGSKA (reference sequence). The length of the CDR3 is 14 residues. CDR3 sequence reads: CSALGPGAHQPQHF. The CDR3 DNA reads as TGCAGTGCTCTAGGACCAGGCGCGCATCAGCCCCAGCATTTT.